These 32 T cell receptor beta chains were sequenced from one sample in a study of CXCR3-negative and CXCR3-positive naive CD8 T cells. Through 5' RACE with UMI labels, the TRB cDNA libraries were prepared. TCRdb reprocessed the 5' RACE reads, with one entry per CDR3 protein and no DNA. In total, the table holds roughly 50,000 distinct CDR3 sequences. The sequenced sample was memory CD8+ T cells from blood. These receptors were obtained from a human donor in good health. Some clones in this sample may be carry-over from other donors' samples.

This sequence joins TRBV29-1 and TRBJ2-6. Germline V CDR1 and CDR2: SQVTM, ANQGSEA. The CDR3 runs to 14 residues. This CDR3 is CSVEGNSGANVLTF. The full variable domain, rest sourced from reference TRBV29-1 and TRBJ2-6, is SAVISQKPSRDICQRGTSLTIQCQVDSQVTMMFWYRQQPGQSLTLIATANQGSEATYESGFVIDKFPISRPNLTFSTLTVSNMSPEDSSIYLCSVEGNSGANVLTFGAGSRLTVL.

CDR3 sequence: CSVAGMYQETQYF. The chain links TRBV29-1 to TRBJ2-5. The germline CDR1 and CDR2 sequences are SQVTM and ANQGSEA. The CDR3 runs to 13 residues.

Here the CDR3 reads CASSELKQGGHEQFF. The V gene is TRBV6-1, the J gene TRBJ2-1; the D call of TRBD1 rests on TCRdb alone, since no DNA is present to check it. The CDR3 runs to 15 residues. Looked up from germline, CDR1 is MNHNS and CDR2 is SASEGT.

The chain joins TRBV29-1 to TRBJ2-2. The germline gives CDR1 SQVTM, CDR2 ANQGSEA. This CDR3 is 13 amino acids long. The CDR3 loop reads CSVEGSDTGELFF.

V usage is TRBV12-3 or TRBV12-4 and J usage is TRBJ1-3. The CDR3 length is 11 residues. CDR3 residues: CASSETAAIYF.

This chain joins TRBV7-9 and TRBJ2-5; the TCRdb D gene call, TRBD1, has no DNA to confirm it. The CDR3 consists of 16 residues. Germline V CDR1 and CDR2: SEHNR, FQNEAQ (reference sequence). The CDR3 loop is CASSPPGPTLQETQYF.

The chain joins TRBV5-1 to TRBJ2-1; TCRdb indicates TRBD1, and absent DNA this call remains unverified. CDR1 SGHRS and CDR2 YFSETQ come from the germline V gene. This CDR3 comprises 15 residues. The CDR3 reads CASQARDRGSGEQFF.

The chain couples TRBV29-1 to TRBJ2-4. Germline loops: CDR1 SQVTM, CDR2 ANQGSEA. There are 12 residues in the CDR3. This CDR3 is CSVVLMGNIQYF.

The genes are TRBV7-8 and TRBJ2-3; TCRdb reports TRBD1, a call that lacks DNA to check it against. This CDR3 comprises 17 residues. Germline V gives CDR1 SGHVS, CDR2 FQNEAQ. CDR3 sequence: CASSLVLGQGVTDTQYF.

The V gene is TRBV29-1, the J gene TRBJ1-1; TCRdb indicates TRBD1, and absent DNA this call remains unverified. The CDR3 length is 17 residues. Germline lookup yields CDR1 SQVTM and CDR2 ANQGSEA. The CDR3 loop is CSVEDLSRDPRGTEAFF. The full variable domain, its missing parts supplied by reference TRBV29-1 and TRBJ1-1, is SAVISQKPSRDICQRGTSLTIQCQVDSQVTMMFWYRQQPGQSLTLIATANQGSEATYESGFVIDKFPISRPNLTFSTLTVSNMSPEDSSIYLCSVEDLSRDPRGTEAFFGQGTRLTVV.

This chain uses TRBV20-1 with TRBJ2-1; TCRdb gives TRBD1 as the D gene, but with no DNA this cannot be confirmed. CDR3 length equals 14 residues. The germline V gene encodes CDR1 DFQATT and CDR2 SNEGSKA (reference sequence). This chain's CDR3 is CSAVTGVEGNEQFF.

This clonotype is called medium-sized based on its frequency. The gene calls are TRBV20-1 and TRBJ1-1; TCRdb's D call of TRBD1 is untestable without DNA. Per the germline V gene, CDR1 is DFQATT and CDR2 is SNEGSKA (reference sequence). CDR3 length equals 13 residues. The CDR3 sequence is CSARMTGDTEAFF.

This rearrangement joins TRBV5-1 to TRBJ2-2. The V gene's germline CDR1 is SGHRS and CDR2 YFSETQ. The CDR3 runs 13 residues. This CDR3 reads CASSWDSSNELFF. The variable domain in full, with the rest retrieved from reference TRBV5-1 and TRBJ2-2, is KAGVTQTPRYLIKTRGQQVTLSCSPISGHRSVSWYQQTPGQGLQFLFEYFSETQRNKGNFPGRFSGRQFSNSRSEMNVSTLELGDSALYLCASSWDSSNELFFGEGSRLTVL.

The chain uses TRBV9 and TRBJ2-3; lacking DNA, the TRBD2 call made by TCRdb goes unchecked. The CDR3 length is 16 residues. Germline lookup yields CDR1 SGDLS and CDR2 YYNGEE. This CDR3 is CASSLGLAENTDTQYF.

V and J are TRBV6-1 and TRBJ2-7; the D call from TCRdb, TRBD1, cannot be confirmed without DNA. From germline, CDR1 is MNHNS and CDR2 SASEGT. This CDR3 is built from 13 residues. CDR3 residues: CASEPSDSYEQYF.

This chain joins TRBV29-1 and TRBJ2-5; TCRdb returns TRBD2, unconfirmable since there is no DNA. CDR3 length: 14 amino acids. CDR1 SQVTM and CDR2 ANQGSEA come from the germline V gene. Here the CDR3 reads CSVQLAGEPETQYF.

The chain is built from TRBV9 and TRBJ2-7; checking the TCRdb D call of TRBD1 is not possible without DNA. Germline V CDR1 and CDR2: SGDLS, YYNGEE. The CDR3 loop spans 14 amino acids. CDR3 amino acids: CASSVGTGDYEQYF.

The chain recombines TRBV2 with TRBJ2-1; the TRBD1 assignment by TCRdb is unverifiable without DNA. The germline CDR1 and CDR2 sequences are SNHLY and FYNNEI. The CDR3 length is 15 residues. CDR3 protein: CASSAGRTGDNEQFF.

CDR3 protein: CSVSEANTGELFF. The chain couples TRBV29-1 to TRBJ2-2. This CDR3 has 13 amino acids. Germline V gene lookup returns CDR1 SQVTM and CDR2 ANQGSEA.

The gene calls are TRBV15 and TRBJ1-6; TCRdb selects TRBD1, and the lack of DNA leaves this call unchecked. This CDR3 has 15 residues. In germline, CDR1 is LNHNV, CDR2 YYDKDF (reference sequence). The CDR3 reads CATSRSGTVNSPLHF.

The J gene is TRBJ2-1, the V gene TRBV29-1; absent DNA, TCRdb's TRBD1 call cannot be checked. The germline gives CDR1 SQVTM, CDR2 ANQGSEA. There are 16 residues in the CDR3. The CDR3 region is CSAPPQTGSSYNEQFF.

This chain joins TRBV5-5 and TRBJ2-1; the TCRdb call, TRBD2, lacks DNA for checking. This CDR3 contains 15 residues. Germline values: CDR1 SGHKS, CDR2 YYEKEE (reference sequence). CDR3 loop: CASRETSMVYNEQFF. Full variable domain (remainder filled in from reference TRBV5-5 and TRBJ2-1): DAGVTQSPTHLIKTRGQQVTLRCSPISGHKSVSWYQQVLGQGPQFIFQYYEKEERGRGNFPDRFSARQFPNYSSELNVNALLLGDSALYLCASRETSMVYNEQFFGPGTRLTVL.

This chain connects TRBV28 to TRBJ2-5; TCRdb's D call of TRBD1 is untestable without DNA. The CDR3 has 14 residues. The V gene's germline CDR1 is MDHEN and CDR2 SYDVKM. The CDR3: CASSLETGEETQYF.

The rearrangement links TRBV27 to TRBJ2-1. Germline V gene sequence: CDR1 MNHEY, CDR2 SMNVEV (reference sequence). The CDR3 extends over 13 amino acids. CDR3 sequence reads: CASSLYVGNEQFF.

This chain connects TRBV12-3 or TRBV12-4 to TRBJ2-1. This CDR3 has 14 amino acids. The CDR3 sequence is CASSFSGGYNEQFF.

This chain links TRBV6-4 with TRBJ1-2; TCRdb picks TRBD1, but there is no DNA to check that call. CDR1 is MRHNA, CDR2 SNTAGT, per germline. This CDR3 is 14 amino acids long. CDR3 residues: CASSDRDGGEGYTF.

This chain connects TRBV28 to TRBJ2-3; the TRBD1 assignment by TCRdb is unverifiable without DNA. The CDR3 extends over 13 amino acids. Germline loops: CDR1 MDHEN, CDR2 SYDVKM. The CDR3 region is CASSSGRPDTQYF.

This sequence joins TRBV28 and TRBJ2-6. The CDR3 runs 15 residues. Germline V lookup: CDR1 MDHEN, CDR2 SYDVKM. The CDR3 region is CASSLVGSGANVLTF.

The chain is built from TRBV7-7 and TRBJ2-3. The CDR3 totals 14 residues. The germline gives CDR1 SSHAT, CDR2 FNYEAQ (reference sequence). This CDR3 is CASSRLEFADTQYF.

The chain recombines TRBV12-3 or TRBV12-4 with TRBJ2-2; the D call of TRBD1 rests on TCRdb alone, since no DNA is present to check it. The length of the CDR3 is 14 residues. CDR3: CASRATGTTGELFF.

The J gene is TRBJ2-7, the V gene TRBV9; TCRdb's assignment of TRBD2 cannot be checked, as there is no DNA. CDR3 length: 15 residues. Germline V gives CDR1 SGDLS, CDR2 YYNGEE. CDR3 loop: CASSPRGGLSYEQYF.

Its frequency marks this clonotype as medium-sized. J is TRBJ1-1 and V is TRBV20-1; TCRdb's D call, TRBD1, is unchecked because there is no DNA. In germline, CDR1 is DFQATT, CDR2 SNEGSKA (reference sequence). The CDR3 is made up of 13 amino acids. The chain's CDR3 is CSASGQGDTEAFF.